This T cell receptor (beta chain) was captured by sequencing in a study of CXCR4 blockade with PD-1 therapy in pancreatic cancer (dated by TCRdb to the late 2010s). Study-level background: The study combined multiplex immunohistochemistry and TCRbeta immunosequencing of resected pancreatic ductal adenocarcinoma with ex vivo slice culture testing PD-1 and CXCR4 blockade. To assess intratumoral heterogeneity, two geographically distinct regions from each of about 6 tumors were TCR-sequenced. General conclusions and limits of the study: The frequency of each amino acid clone correlated strongly with the number of distinct nucleotide rearrangements encoding that clone, suggesting convergent selection driven by common tumor antigens. Tumors showed clonal expansion, with mean productive clonality roughly 0.13 versus 0.045 in healthy blood, but clonality did not correlate with survival. Because only TCRbeta chains were sequenced, true antigen-specificity overlap among convergent dominant clones remained unconfirmed while awaiting paired alpha-beta single-cell sequencing.

The immunoSEQ Assay at Adaptive Biotechnologies was used to immunosequence TCRbeta CDR3 regions from the extracted DNA. In the original analysis: To measure the absolute abundance of each unique TCRbeta CDR3, the sequences were collapsed and filtered. Clonality, calculated using only productive in-frame rearrangements, was defined as 1 minus Pielou's evenness. Regional overlap was evaluated by tracking the top 100 nucleotide rearrangements across paired samples, and paired versus unrelated samples were compared using the Morisita index. Convergence of nucleotide rearrangements onto identical amino acid sequences was assessed with the immunoSEQ Rearrangement Details tool. Imported from immuneACCESS, the table was reduced by TCRdb to in-frame sequences with V and J called. These copies leave out some clones; in studies compared against another copy, an unresolved V gene accounts for under half, and the cause of the remainder is not known. That table is the source of V, J and clone size, and D and trimming were worked out from the DNA. The sample table contains some 8,000 clones; only one count was recorded for roughly three fifths of them. In total, the top ten clones hold under 8.5% of the sample.

On this clone itself: The target of this receptor is not known. The record has no base qualities; no much larger clone is one base away.

The CDR3 has 17 amino acids, counting the end cysteine and phenylalanine. This entry keeps only the CDR3 DNA: 51 bases, framed from base 1. The germline V gene (reference sequence) supplies CDR1 LNHNV and CDR2 YYDKDF. The V end gives up 0 bases and the J end 3 bases, leaving 5 bases in the junction not matched to a gene. None of the patients whose archived tumor blocks were used had received neoadjuvant therapy prior to resection. In the preserved-tissue arm, the study used about 31 surgical resection samples taken from more than 20 pancreatic ductal adenocarcinoma patients who had not previously been treated. DNA for the resection arm was extracted from ten 5-micron curls of FFPE tumor cut next to the multiplex immunohistochemistry slide.

Input material: tumor tissue. The TCR comes from a human donor with pancreatic ductal adenocarcinoma. Here the chain combines TRBV15 and TRBJ2-7; the central 13 bases match TRBD2. The CDR3 has the sequence CATSRDLGLAGVYEQYF. The nucleotide sequence is TGTGCCACCAGCAGAGATCTCGGACTAGCGGGAGTCTACGAGCAGTACTTC.